This T cell receptor beta chain stems from a study of cytomegalovirus exposure and HLA in healthy donors. About the study: Genetic ancestry analysis placed about 84% of the 398 donors that were genotyped in the Caucasian-associated cluster.

The donors, nominally healthy at sampling, likely had unrecorded immune exposures. The CDR3 runs to 12 residues. Trimming removed 7 bases at V and 5 bases at J, with 12 bases between. Germline loops: CDR1 SNHLY, CDR2 FYNNEI. General observations from the study: Further analysis, carried out later, found HLA-associated TCR beta chains more clonally expanded than equally common other chains.

Vbeta (60) and Jbeta (13) primers were used in the PCR. The method was immunoSEQ multiplex PCR; TCRdb's version includes in-frame clones alone and lacks a portion of them. The table has some 130,000 clones, about three quarters seen once. The sample holds one count of this clone. Its antigen is as yet unknown. The genes are TRBV2 and TRBJ2-7; D is perhaps TRBD1 (6 bases). The receptor's source is a woman aged 60 to 75 in good health and CMV-seropositive. Material for sequencing was PBMCs. The CDR3 is CASKRTAHEQYF. In DNA, the CDR3 is TGTGCCAGCAAGCGGACAGCCCACGAGCAGTACTTC.